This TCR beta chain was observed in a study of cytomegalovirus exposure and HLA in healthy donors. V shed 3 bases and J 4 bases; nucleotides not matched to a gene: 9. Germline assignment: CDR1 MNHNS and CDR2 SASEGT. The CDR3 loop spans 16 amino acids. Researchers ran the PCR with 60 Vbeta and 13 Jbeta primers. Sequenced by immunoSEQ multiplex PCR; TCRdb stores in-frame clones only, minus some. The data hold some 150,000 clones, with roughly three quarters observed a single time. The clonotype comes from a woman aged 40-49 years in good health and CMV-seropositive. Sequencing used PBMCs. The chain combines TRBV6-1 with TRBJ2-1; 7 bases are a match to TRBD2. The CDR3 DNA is TGTGCCAGCAGTGACGTCGGAGCGGGGTCATACAATGAGCAGTTCTTC. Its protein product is CASSDVGAGSYNEQFF.